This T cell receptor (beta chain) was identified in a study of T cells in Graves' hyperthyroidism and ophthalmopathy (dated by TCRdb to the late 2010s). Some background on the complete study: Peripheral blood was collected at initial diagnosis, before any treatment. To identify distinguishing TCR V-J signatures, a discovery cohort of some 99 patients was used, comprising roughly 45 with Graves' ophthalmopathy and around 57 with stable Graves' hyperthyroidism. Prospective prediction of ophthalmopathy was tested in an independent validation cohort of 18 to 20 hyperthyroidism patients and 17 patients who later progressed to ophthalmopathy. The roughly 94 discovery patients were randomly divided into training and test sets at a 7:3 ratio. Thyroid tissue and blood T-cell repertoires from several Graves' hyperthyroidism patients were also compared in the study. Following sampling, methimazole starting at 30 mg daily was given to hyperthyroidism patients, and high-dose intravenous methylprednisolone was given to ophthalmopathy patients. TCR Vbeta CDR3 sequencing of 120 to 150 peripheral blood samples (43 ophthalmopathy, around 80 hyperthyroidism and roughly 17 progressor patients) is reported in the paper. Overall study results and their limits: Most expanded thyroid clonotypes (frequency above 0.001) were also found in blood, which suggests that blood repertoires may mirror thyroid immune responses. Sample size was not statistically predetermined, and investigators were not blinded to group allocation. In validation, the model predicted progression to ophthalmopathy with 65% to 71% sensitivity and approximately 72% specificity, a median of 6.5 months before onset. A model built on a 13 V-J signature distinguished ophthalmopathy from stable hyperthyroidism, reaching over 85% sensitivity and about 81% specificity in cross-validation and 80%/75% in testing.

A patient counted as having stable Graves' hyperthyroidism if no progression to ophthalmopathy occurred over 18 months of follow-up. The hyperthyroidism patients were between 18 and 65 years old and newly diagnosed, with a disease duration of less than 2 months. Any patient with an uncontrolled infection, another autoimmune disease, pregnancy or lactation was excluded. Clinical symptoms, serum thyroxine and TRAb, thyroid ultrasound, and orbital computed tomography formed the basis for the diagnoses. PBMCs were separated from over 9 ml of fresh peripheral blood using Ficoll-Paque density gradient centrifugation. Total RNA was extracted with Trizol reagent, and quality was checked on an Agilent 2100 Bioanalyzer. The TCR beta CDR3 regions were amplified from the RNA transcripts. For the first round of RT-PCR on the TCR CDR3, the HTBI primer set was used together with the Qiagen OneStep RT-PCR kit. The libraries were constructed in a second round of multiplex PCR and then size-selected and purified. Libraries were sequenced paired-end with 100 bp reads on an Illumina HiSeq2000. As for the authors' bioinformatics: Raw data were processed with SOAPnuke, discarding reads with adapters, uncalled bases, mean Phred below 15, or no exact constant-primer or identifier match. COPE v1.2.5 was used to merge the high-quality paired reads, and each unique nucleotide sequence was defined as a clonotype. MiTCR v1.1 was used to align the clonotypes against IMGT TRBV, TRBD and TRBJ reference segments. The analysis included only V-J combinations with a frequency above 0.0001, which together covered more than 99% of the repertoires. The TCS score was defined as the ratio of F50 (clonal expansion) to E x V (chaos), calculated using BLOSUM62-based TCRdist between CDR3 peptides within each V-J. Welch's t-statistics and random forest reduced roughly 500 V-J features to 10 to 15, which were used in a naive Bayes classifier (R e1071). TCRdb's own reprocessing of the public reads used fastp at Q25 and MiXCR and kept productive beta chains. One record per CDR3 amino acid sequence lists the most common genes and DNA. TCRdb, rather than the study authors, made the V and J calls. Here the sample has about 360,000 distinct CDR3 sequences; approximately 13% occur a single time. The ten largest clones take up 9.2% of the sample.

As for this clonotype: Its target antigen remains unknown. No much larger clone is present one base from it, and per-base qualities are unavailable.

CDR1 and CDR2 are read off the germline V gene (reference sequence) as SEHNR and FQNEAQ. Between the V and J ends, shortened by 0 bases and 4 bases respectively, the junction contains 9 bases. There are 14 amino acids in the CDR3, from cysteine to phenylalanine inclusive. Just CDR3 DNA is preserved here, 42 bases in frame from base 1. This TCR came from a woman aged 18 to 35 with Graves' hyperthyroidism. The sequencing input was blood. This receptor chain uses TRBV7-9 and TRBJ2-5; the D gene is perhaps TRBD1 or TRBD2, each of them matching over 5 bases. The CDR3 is CASSLATGGETQYF. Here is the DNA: TGTGCCAGCAGCTTAGCAACAGGAGGAGAGACCCAGTACTTC.